Presented here are 8 T cell receptor beta chains from one specimen sequenced in a study of beta chain features in type 1 diabetes. Expressed TCRB transcripts were sequenced, since all the RNA that had been isolated was reverse transcribed. The table came from immunoSEQ multiplex PCR; TCRdb's copy has only in-frame clones and leaves some out. The table includes over 300,000 clones, around 9% detected once. Overall study findings and caveats: Shortening that was moderate but significant affected the TCRB CDR3s of Type 1 diabetes patients in all four CD4+ subsets.

No antigen is known for these receptors. Sequencing was performed on central memory CD4+ T cells from blood. These receptors came from a man aged 30 to 45 with type 1 diabetes.

The V gene is TRBV6-1, the J gene TRBJ1-5; no definite D call. This CDR3 comprises 13 residues. Deletions cut 8 bases from V and 2 bases from J, with 10 bases between. Germline CDR1 and CDR2: MNHNS and SASEGT. In DNA form, the CDR3 reads TGTGCCAGCCGGCTGTGGGGCAATCAGCCCCAGCATTTT. Translating gives CASRLWGNQPQHF.

The chain recombines TRBV2 with TRBJ2-2; D gene uncertain. The CDR3 runs 11 residues. The germline V gene encodes CDR1 SNHLY and CDR2 FYNNEI. V lost 8 bases and J lost 7, with 8 bases in between. The CDR3 loop is CASEGGGELFF. CDR3 in DNA: TGTGCCAGCGAAGGTGGCGGGGAGCTGTTTTTT.

J is TRBJ1-6 and V is TRBV2; D is unresolved. Germline CDR1 and CDR2: SNHLY and FYNNEI. This CDR3 is 14 amino acids long. The V end lost 7 bases, the J end lost 2 bases, and 9 bases lay between the germline ends. DNA of the CDR3: TGTGCCAGCATGGCGATGGCCTATAATTCACCCCTCCACTTT. Encoded protein: CASMAMAYNSPLHF.

This rearrangement joins TRBV7-8 to TRBJ2-5; 7 nucleotides agree with TRBD1. This CDR3 spans 14 amino acids. After removal of 5 bases from V and 1 base from J, the junction contained 4 bases not matched to a gene. Germline V gene lookup returns CDR1 SGHVS and CDR2 FQNEAQ. This CDR3 is CASSPGTAQETQYF. The DNA for the CDR3 is TGTGCCAGCAGCCCAGGGACAGCCCAAGAGACCCAGTACTTC.

This clone has more than one count but fewer than ten. The chain combines TRBV9 with TRBJ2-5, with 14 bases matching TRBD2. CDR1 SGDLS and CDR2 YYNGEE come from the germline V gene. The V segment lost 4 bases and the J segment 5 bases; nucleotides outside the gene matches: 4. The CDR3 runs 15 residues. This CDR3 is CASSQGLAGVETQYF. CDR3 in DNA: TGTGCCAGCAGCCAGGGACTAGCGGGGGTGGAGACCCAGTACTTC.

V gene TRBV6-6 combines with J gene TRBJ1-6; tentatively, D is TRBD1 (6 bases). This CDR3 contains 14 residues. In germline, CDR1 is MNHNY, CDR2 SVGAGI (reference sequence). V was cut by 6 bases and J by 8 bases, with 14 bases left in between. The CDR3 bases are TGTGCCAGCAGGAACAGGGCTATAGATTCACCCCTCCACTTT. As protein: CASRNRAIDSPLHF.

This sequence joins TRBV2 and TRBJ1-1; D ambiguous. Per the germline V gene, CDR1 is SNHLY and CDR2 is FYNNEI. Trimming removed 10 bases from V and 4 bases from J, with 22 bases in between. The CDR3 covers 15 residues. The CDR3 loop is CATGRDSGPGTEAFF. In DNA form, the CDR3 reads TGTGCCACAGGACGGGATTCCGGTCCCGGCACTGAAGCTTTCTTT.

The sample holds a few counts of this clone. This sequence joins TRBV19 and TRBJ2-7; 10 bases match TRBD2. The CDR3 is 14 residues long. J gave up 2 bases and V 4 bases, and 2 bases lay outside the gene matches. Per the germline V gene, CDR1 is LNHDA and CDR2 is SQIVND (reference sequence). Written as DNA, the CDR3 is TGTGCCAGTAGTACCCTAGCGGGGGCCTACGAGCAGTACTTC. Amino acids: CASSTLAGAYEQYF.